Below, 27 T cell receptor beta chains from the same sample are listed, as sequenced in a study of T cell clonality in common variable immunodeficiency. Method: immunoSEQ multiplex PCR; TCRdb's copy keeps in-frame clones and lacks some. Listed for the sample are 60,000 to 75,000 clones, none seen a single time. The sequencing input was peripheral blood mononuclear cells. These receptors came from a person between 18 and 69 years old in good health.

This clone was found many times. This chain's CDR3 is CAISESNRGISQPQHF. Incomplete CDR3 DNA: TGTGCCATCAGTGAGTCGAACAGGGGGATTAGTCAGCCC. The gene calls are TRBV10-3 and TRBJ1-5; 8 bases fit TRBD1. The read ends 3 residues early relative to the CDR3; the germline J gene fills the gap. CDR1 and CDR2 (germline): ENHRY, SYGVKD. The CDR3 loop spans 16 amino acids. V trimming: 0 bases; J trimming: 6 bases; junction bases outside the gene matches: 7.

This clone occurred many times. The CDR3 end is not reached by the read, which stops 3 residues before it; the germline J gene fills it in. This chain joins TRBV29-1 and TRBJ2-1; 9 positions match TRBD1. The CDR3 is made up of 15 amino acids. Germline V CDR1 and CDR2: SQVTM, ANQGSEA. V dropped 0 bases and J dropped 6; count of bases not matched to a gene: 6. The sequenced part of the CDR3 DNA is TGCAGCGTTGAAGATAGGGACAGGGATGGCAATGAG. As protein: CSVEDRDRDGNE. The full CDR3 protein is CSVEDRDRDGNEQFF.

Ten or more counts support this clone. CDR3 loop: CSATDRKGVPDTQYF. The covered CDR3 bases are TGCAGTGCGACAGACAGGAAGGGGGTCCCAGATACG. The chain links TRBV20-1 to TRBJ2-3; maybe TRBD1 (6 bases). With the read ending 3 residues before the CDR3 end, the germline J gene is used to fill in that end. The V gene's germline CDR1 is DFQATT and CDR2 SNEGSKA (reference sequence). The CDR3 consists of 15 residues. Trimming took off 6 bases at V and 4 bases at J, with 20 bases between the two ends.

There are many counts of this clone. With the read ending 3 residues before the CDR3 end, the germline J gene is used to fill in that end. The chain combines TRBV18 with TRBJ2-5; 16 bases fit TRBD2. V gave up 4 bases and J gave up 5 bases; unmatched junction bases: 10. CDR1 is KGHSH, CDR2 LQKENI, per germline. The CDR3 totals 18 residues. CDR3 protein: CASSLGTSGRAGVETQYF. The CDR3 bases that were read are TGTGCCAGCTCACTCGGGACTAGCGGGAGGGCCGGAGTGGAGACC.

This clone was detected ten times or more. CDR3 DNA (partial): TGTGCCATCAGTGAAATAGCGGGAGGAAAGAATACG. This sequence encodes CAISEIAGGKNT. In full, the CDR3 reads CAISEIAGGKNTQYF. The chain carries TRBV10-3 and TRBJ2-3; 10 nucleotides align to TRBD2. Coverage ceases 3 residues before the CDR3 finishes, and the germline J gene fills in the end. The length of the CDR3 is 15 residues. Germline-derived CDR1 and CDR2 are ENHRY and SYGVKD. V shed 3 bases and J 7 bases; nucleotides not matched to a gene: 7.

Ten or more counts support this clone. The read gets to within 3 residues of the CDR3 end, and the germline J gene fills in the rest. This rearrangement joins TRBV5-1 to TRBJ2-1; TRBD2 matches at 11 bases. The CDR3 totals 17 residues. Germline CDR1 SGHRS, CDR2 YFSETQ. J gave up 2 bases and V 0 bases, and 4 bases lay outside the gene matches. CDR3 DNA, as far as it was read: TGCGCCAGCAGCTTGGCGGTAGCGGGAGGGCCCTACAATGAG. It codes for CASSLAVAGGPYNE. The entire CDR3 protein is CASSLAVAGGPYNEQFF.

This clone has a handful of counts. Sequencing ends 3 residues short of the CDR3 end; the germline J gene provides the rest. V is TRBV11-3 and J is TRBJ1-6; D might be TRBD1 (5 bases). With 3 bases removed from V and 6 bases from J, the gap between germline ends came to 12 bases. The germline V gene encodes CDR1 SGHNT and CDR2 YENEEA. The CDR3 is 15 amino acids. CDR3 DNA (partial): TGTGCCAGCAGCTTTACAGGAAATTCTAATTCACCC. Its protein product is CASSFTGNSNSP. In full, the CDR3 reads CASSFTGNSNSPLHF.

This clone was seen at least ten times. The CDR3 end is not reached by the read, which stops 3 residues before it; the germline J gene fills it in. The J gene is TRBJ1-6, the V gene TRBV7-2; 8 bases are shared with TRBD1. The CDR3 is 15 amino acids. The V and J ends lost 5 bases and 10 bases, in that order; junction bases with no gene match: 10. CDR1 is SGHTA and CDR2 is FQGNSA in the germline V gene. The covered CDR3 bases are TGTGCCAGCAGCCCAGAACAGGGGGATTGGTCACCC. Translated: CASSPEQGDWSP. The entire CDR3 protein is CASSPEQGDWSPLHF.

This clone occurred many times. The observed sequence ends 3 residues before the CDR3 terminus, with the missing tail filled in from the germline J gene. This chain joins TRBV20-1 and TRBJ2-3; TRBD2 matches 8 bases. In germline, CDR1 is DFQATT, CDR2 SNEGSKA (reference sequence). Trimming took 3 bases from V and 5 from J; bases not matched to a gene: 13. There are 16 residues in the CDR3. Partial CDR3 DNA: TGCAGTGCTAGGGAAGTAGCGGGGAGTAAAGTAGATACG. Encoded protein: CSAREVAGSKVDT. The whole CDR3 reads CSAREVAGSKVDTQYF.

The sample holds many counts of this clone. The read ends 3 residues shy of where the CDR3 ends; the end is completed using the germline J gene. This chain connects TRBV18 to TRBJ2-1, with 12 nucleotides matching TRBD2. The CDR3 covers 18 residues. The V segment lost 2 bases and the J segment 5 bases; nucleotides outside the gene matches: 10. The germline CDR1 and CDR2 sequences are KGHSH and LQKENI. The CDR3 bases that were read are TGTGCCAGCTCACCATCAGGTCTGACTAGCGGGAGAGACAATGAG. Its protein product is CASSPSGLTSGRDNE. The entire CDR3 is CASSPSGLTSGRDNEQFF.

This clone was seen ten or more times. The read falls 3 residues short of the CDR3 end, and the missing part is taken from the germline J gene. This chain links TRBV11-2 with TRBJ2-3, with a weak D call TRBD2 (6 bases). The V end was cut by 0 bases, the J end by 2 bases, with 9 bases between. The CDR3 is 15 amino acids. Germline V gives CDR1 SGHAT, CDR2 FQNNGV. Partial CDR3 DNA: TGTGCCAGCAGCTTAGAGCGGGGATACACAGATACG. Protein: CASSLERGYTDT. The full-length CDR3 reads as CASSLERGYTDTQYF.

This clone was recorded many times. The read terminates 3 residues ahead of where the CDR3 ends, so the germline J gene completes it. The gene calls are TRBV18 and TRBJ2-4, with 7 bases lining up with TRBD2. The length of the CDR3 is 14 residues. The J segment lost 6 bases and the V segment lost 1 base, leaving 3 bases of the junction unmatched. Germline V gives CDR1 KGHSH, CDR2 LQKENI. CDR3 DNA (partial): TGTGCCAGCTCACCACAAGGGACTATAAACATT. This sequence encodes CASSPQGTINI. The CDR3, in full, reads CASSPQGTINIQYF.

In its sample, this clone was seen many times. The sequence runs out 3 residues before the end of the CDR3; the remainder is reconstructed from the germline J gene. The rearrangement links TRBV28 to TRBJ2-1, with D tentatively TRBD1 (6 bases). The CDR3 has 15 amino acids. Trimming removed 5 bases from V and 1 base from J, with 12 bases in between. Per germline, CDR1 MDHEN and CDR2 SYDVKM. The CDR3 sequence is CASSVGARSYNEQFF. The sequenced CDR3 bases are TGTGCCAGCAGTGTGGGGGCTCGTTCCTACAATGAG.

This clone was detected ten times or more. The read finishes 3 residues shy of the CDR3 end, and the germline J gene is used to complete it. The genes are TRBV20-1 and TRBJ1-1; unclear D gene. The V and J ends lost 6 bases and 3 bases respectively, with 17 bases between them. The CDR3 has 14 residues. Germline values: CDR1 DFQATT, CDR2 SNEGSKA (reference sequence). CDR3 bases read: TGCAGTGCCCCCTCAGCGGGCGGGCACACTGAA. It codes for CSAPSAGGHTE. The CDR3 in its entirety is CSAPSAGGHTEAFF.

This clone has a count of ten or more. The DNA ends 3 residues before the CDR3 does, and the rest of the CDR3 is filled in from the germline J gene. This chain connects TRBV20-1 to TRBJ2-7, with 7 positions matching TRBD1. The CDR3 length is 13 residues. Looked up from germline, CDR1 is DFQATT and CDR2 is SNEGSKA (reference sequence). The V gene end was trimmed by 5 bases and the J gene end by 3 bases; junction bases not matched to a gene: 7. Incomplete CDR3 DNA: TGCAGTGCTGTGAGACAGGGTTTCTACGAG. Translation: CSAVRQGFYE. The complete CDR3 reads CSAVRQGFYEQYF.

The sample holds many counts of this clone. The junction departs from the called germline gene at one end, perhaps through a read error. Read coverage stops 3 residues before the CDR3 terminus; the germline J gene supplies the remainder. This rearrangement joins TRBV4-2 to TRBJ1-5, with D perhaps matching TRBD1 (5 bases). This CDR3 region has 17 residues. Germline assignment: CDR1 LGHNA and CDR2 YNFKEQ. CDR3 loop: CASSQELSGGMGQPQHF. CDR3 DNA (partial): TGCGCCAGCAGCCAAGAATTATCCGGGGGAATGGGTCAGCCC.

This clone was detected only a few times. The CDR3 extends 3 residues past the end of the read, so its final part is completed from the germline J gene. V and J are TRBV11-3 and TRBJ2-3, with 11 bases that match TRBD2. Losses at the gene ends were 7 bases for V and 4 bases for J; bases not matched to a gene: 4. The length of the CDR3 is 14 residues. CDR1 and CDR2 (germline): SGHNT, YENEEA. The CDR3 loop is CASTGSGRADTQYF. The covered CDR3 bases are TGTGCCAGCACCGGTAGCGGGAGGGCAGATACG.

This clone was found many times. The CDR3 loop reads CASSLELTDTQYF. CDR3 bases read: TGTGCCAGCAGCTTAGAGCTCACAGATACG. The chain is built from TRBV7-2 and TRBJ2-3; D is undetermined. The read gets to within 3 residues of the CDR3 end, and the germline J gene fills in the rest. V lost 1 base and J lost 2, with 4 bases in between. The CDR3 spans 13 residues. The germline V gene has CDR1 SGHTA and CDR2 FQGNSA.

This clone was seen ten or more times. From the germline J gene comes the end of the CDR3, since the read stops 3 residues before it. The rearrangement uses TRBV7-3 and TRBJ2-1; TRBD1 is a possible D gene (6 bases). This CDR3 has 15 residues. From germline, CDR1 is SGHTA and CDR2 FQGTGA. Between the trimmed V and J ends, which lost 5 bases and 1 base, there was a span of 12 bases. CDR3 protein: CASSPQGVSYNEQFF. The CDR3 DNA, read in part, is TGTGCCAGCAGCCCACAGGGTGTATCCTACAATGAG.

This clone has ten or more counts. CDR3 loop: CAWSVQLSGNTIYF. The DNA read from the CDR3 is TGTGCCTGGAGTGTACAGTTGTCTGGAAACACC. The chain joins TRBV30 to TRBJ1-3; D remains ambiguous. With the read ending 3 residues before the CDR3 end, the germline J gene is used to fill in that end. CDR1 is GTSNPN and CDR2 is SVGIG in the germline V gene (reference sequence). The CDR3 consists of 14 residues. V dropped 0 bases and J dropped 1 base, with 7 bases sitting between them.

This clone was counted many times. CDR3 DNA, as far as it was read: TGTGCCAGCAGTGATTTTGGCTGGGGGCAGTGGGAGACC. Translation gives CASSDFGWGQWET. The full CDR3 reads CASSDFGWGQWETQYF. The gene calls are TRBV6-1 and TRBJ2-5; D is possibly TRBD1 (6 bases). The read is 3 residues too short to cover the CDR3 end, so that end is filled in from the germline J gene. Germline V gene data show CDR1 as MNHNS and CDR2 as SASEGT. The CDR3 is 16 amino acids. V was pared by 3 bases and J by 5 bases, with 19 bases between.

This clone has ten or more counts. Read coverage stops 3 residues before the CDR3 terminus; the germline J gene supplies the remainder. The chain links TRBV18 to TRBJ2-1; TRBD2 agrees at 10 bases. V gave up 2 bases and J gave up 8 bases; unmatched junction bases: 6. The CDR3 length is 15 residues. Germline lookup yields CDR1 KGHSH and CDR2 LQKENI. The CDR3 bases that were read are TGTGCCAGCTCACCATTTACAGCGGGAGGGGATGAG. Amino acids: CASSPFTAGGDE. The whole CDR3 sequence reads CASSPFTAGGDEQFF.

There are many counts of this clone. The read comes to an end 3 residues before the CDR3 does, leaving the germline J gene to fill in the end. V and J are TRBV5-4 and TRBJ1-2; 7 nucleotides agree with TRBD1. Germline lookup yields CDR1 SGHNT and CDR2 YYREEE (reference sequence). V gave up 5 bases and J gave up 4 bases; unmatched junction bases: 5. This CDR3 is 13 amino acids long. CDR3 sequence: CASSQGTVYGYTF. CDR3 DNA (partial): TGTGCCAGCAGTCAAGGGACAGTCTATGGC.

This clone has more than one count but fewer than ten. The read finishes 3 residues shy of the CDR3 end, and the germline J gene is used to complete it. This chain connects TRBV20-1 to TRBJ2-7, with 10 bases matching TRBD2. Looked up from germline, CDR1 is DFQATT and CDR2 is SNEGSKA (reference sequence). The CDR3 has 14 residues. Trimming removed 1 base from V and 5 bases from J; junction bases left unmatched: 5. The sequenced CDR3 bases are TGCAGTGCTAGAGTAGCTAGCGGGAGTAACGAG. It translates to CSARVASGSNE. The whole CDR3 protein reads CSARVASGSNEQYF.

This clone was seen at least ten times. The read ends 3 residues shy of where the CDR3 ends; the end is completed using the germline J gene. V and J are TRBV19 and TRBJ1-1; tentative D call: TRBD1 (5 bases). This CDR3 is 14 amino acids long. Germline CDR1 reads LNHDA; CDR2 reads SQIVND (reference sequence). Trimming removed 1 base from V and 0 bases from J, with 6 bases in between. The CDR3 protein is CASSIVGVNTEAFF. CDR3 DNA, as far as it was read: TGTGCCAGTAGTATAGTAGGGGTGAACACTGAA.

This clone was recorded at least ten times. The read comes to an end 3 residues before the CDR3 does, leaving the germline J gene to fill in the end. The chain is built from TRBV5-1 and TRBJ1-2, with 7 bases identical to TRBD1. The CDR3 extends over 19 amino acids. Germline loops: CDR1 SGHRS, CDR2 YFSETQ. Germline trimming cut 4 bases from V and 0 bases from J; bases unmatched to any gene: 18. CDR3 bases read: TGCGCCAGCAGCCCGTGGGGGACAGAACCCTTTTGGCCTAACTATGGC. The encoded protein is CASSPWGTEPFWPNYG. The complete CDR3 protein is CASSPWGTEPFWPNYGYTF.

This clone was detected many times. The sequenced fragment ends 3 residues before the CDR3 boundary, so the rest is inferred from the germline J gene. The chain uses TRBV2 and TRBJ2-1; 8 positions match TRBD2. The V gene end was trimmed by 7 bases and the J gene end by 6 bases; junction bases not matched to a gene: 11. Germline loops: CDR1 SNHLY, CDR2 FYNNEI. The CDR3 consists of 15 residues. The CDR3 DNA, read in part, is TGTGCCAGCATACCGGGACTAGTGAGACCCAATGAG. Its translation: CASIPGLVRPNE. The complete CDR3 sequence is CASIPGLVRPNEQFF.